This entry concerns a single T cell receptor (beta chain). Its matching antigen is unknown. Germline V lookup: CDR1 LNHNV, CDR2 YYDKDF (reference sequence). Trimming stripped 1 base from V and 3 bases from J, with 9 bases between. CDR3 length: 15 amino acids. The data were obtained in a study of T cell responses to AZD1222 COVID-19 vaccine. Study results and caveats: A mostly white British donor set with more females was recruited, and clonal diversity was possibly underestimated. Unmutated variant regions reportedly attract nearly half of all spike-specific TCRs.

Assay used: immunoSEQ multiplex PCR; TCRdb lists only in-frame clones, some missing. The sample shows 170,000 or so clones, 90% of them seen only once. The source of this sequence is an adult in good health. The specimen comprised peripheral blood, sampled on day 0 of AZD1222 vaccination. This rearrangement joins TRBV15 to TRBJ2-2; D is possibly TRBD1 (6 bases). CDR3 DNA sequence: TGTGCCACCAGCAGAGGCAGGGGTTACACCGGGGAGCTGTTTTTT. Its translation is CATSRGRGYTGELFF.